The 16 T cell receptor beta chains below all came from one sample that was sequenced in a study of T cells after yellow fever vaccination. In TCRdb, the 5' RACE reads were re-called with MiXCR into one record per CDR3 protein. Of about 630,000 distinct CDR3 sequences listed, roughly 12% are singletons. The sequencing here drew on PBMCs, taken on the day of the yellow fever booster vaccination. The receptors originated from a young man who received the YFV17D yellow fever vaccine.

The V gene is TRBV20-1, the J gene TRBJ1-4; 9 bases match TRBD1. Germline CDR1 DFQATT, CDR2 SNEGSKA (reference sequence). CDR3 length equals 14 residues. Trimming cost V 6 bases and J 4 bases; bases outside gene matches: 6. CDR3: CSAAWTGDNEKLFF. CDR3 bases: TGCAGTGCCGCTTGGACAGGGGATAATGAAAAACTGTTTTTT.

This chain joins TRBV20-1 and TRBJ2-7, with 8 positions matching TRBD1. The trim removed 1 base at V and 0 bases at J, leaving 14 bases unmatched. Germline-derived CDR1 and CDR2 are DFQATT and SNEGSKA (reference sequence). The CDR3 has 18 residues. Here the CDR3 reads CSARGDGTGRMSSYEQYF. As DNA, the CDR3 is TGCAGTGCTAGAGGGGATGGGACAGGAAGAATGAGCTCCTACGAGCAGTACTTC.

This clonotype appeared many times. The J gene is TRBJ1-1, the V gene TRBV7-2; D gene ambiguous. CDR3 length: 15 residues. Per the germline V gene, CDR1 is SGHTA and CDR2 is FQGNSA. V was shortened by 0 bases and J by 1 base, with 9 bases between the two germline ends. Here the CDR3 reads CASSLAGGSNTEAFF. The CDR3 DNA is TGTGCCAGCAGCTTAGCGGGAGGGTCGAACACTGAAGCTTTCTTT.

The V call is TRBV18, the J call TRBJ1-5, with TRBD1 as a possible D gene (6 bases). Trimming took 3 bases from V and 4 from J, leaving 13 bases between them. Germline-derived CDR1 and CDR2 are KGHSH and LQKENI. The CDR3 extends over 15 amino acids. CDR3 in amino acids: CASSPGMTGNQPQHF. In DNA form, the CDR3 reads TGTGCCAGCTCACCCGGAATGACAGGAAATCAGCCCCAGCATTTT. The full variable domain, with the rest looked up from reference TRBV18 and TRBJ1-5, is NAGVMQNPRHLVRRRGQEARLRCSPMKGHSHVYWYRQLPEEGLKFMVYLQKENIIDESGMPKERFSAEFPKEGPSILRIQQVVRGDSAAYFCASSPGMTGNQPQHFGDGTRLSIL.

This clonotype showed up just a few times. The chain combines TRBV18 with TRBJ2-1; 7 nucleotides agree with TRBD1. The CDR3 has 15 amino acids. Germline V gene lookup returns CDR1 KGHSH and CDR2 LQKENI. V lost 3 bases, J lost 5 bases, and 7 bases stayed unmatched. This CDR3 reads CASSPRTGPDNEQFF. As DNA, the CDR3 is TGTGCCAGCTCACCTCGGACAGGACCAGACAATGAGCAGTTCTTC.

The chain joins TRBV7-2 to TRBJ2-2; D possibly corresponds to TRBD2 (6 bases). The germline V and J ends were trimmed by 2 bases and 2 bases, with 9 bases remaining between them. The CDR3 loop spans 15 amino acids. Germline V gene lookup returns CDR1 SGHTA and CDR2 FQGNSA. CDR3 DNA: TGTGCCAGCAGCTTAAAGGGACTCAACACCGGGGAGCTGTTTTTT. Amino acid sequence: CASSLKGLNTGELFF.

A few counts support this clonotype. CDR3 in amino acids: CASSLVLGQGNEQFF. CDR3 DNA sequence: TGTGCCAGCAGCTTAGTGTTAGGACAGGGGAATGAGCAGTTCTTC. The chain couples TRBV7-2 to TRBJ2-1; 9 bases map to TRBD1. This CDR3 is 15 amino acids long. The germline gives CDR1 SGHTA, CDR2 FQGNSA. J gave up 7 bases and V 1 base, and 5 bases lay outside the gene matches.

By its share, this clonotype is medium-sized. The chain carries TRBV9 and TRBJ2-1; unclear D gene. The germline V gene has CDR1 SGDLS and CDR2 YYNGEE. V gave up 6 bases and J gave up 5 bases, with 9 bases separating them. This CDR3 comprises 12 residues. The CDR3 DNA follows: TGTGCCAGCACCACGCGTAACAATGAGCAGTTCTTC. The encoded protein is CASTTRNNEQFF.

This clonotype was observed a few times. The genes are TRBV14 and TRBJ1-2; D gene unclear. The CDR3 covers 13 residues. Looked up from germline, CDR1 is SGHDN and CDR2 is FVKESK. V lost 5 bases and J lost 8, with 15 bases in between. CDR3 region: CASSNTPGVGYTF. The CDR3, as DNA: TGTGCCAGCAGCAATACCCCCGGGGTAGGCTACACCTTC.

This chain links TRBV12-5 with TRBJ2-1; 9 bases map to TRBD1. In germline, CDR1 is LGHNT, CDR2 FRNRAP. Trimming cost V 5 bases and J 4 bases; bases outside gene matches: 6. The CDR3 is made up of 15 amino acids. The CDR3 DNA reads as TGTGCTAGTGGTAACCCGGGACAGGGTTACAATGAGCAGTTCTTC. This encodes CASGNPGQGYNEQFF. Together with reference TRBV12-5 and TRBJ2-1, the CDR3 gives the full variable domain: DARVTQTPRHKVTEMGQEVTMRCQPILGHNTVFWYRQTMMQGLELLAYFRNRAPLDDSGMPKDRFSAEMPDATLATLKIQPSEPRDSAVYFCASGNPGQGYNEQFFGPGTRLTVL.

This clonotype has a count of ten or more. The rearrangement links TRBV12-3 or TRBV12-4 to TRBJ1-5, with 9 nucleotides matching TRBD1. The CDR3 sequence is 13 residues long. V was clipped by 6 bases and J by 6 bases; unmatched bases: 3. As DNA, the CDR3 is TGTGCCAGCAGCCGGGACAGGGTTCAGCCCCAGCATTTT. This sequence encodes CASSRDRVQPQHF.

This clonotype was detected a few times. This chain uses TRBV4-3 with TRBJ2-1; the match to TRBD2 covers 11 bases. The germline CDR1 and CDR2 sequences are LGHNA and YSLEER. J lost 7 bases, V lost 0 bases, and 8 bases had no gene match. CDR3 size: 17 residues. CDR3 bases: TGCGCCAGCAGCCAAGAAGGTGGACTAGCGGGTCTTAATGAGCAGTTCTTC. Translation: CASSQEGGLAGLNEQFF.

V gene TRBV6-1 combines with J gene TRBJ2-5; the D gene is possibly TRBD2 (5 bases). V shed 6 bases and J shed 5 bases, with 16 bases lying between them. The CDR3 has 14 amino acids. Germline V CDR1 and CDR2: MNHNS, SASEGT. The CDR3: CASRPGWGAETQYF. CDR3 DNA sequence: TGTGCCAGCAGACCGGGTTGGGGAGCGGAGACCCAGTACTTC.

This rearrangement joins TRBV20-1 to TRBJ1-5, with a tentative D call TRBD1 (6 bases). The V gene's germline CDR1 is DFQATT and CDR2 SNEGSKA (reference sequence). The CDR3 is 15 amino acids. V dropped 2 bases and J dropped 0 bases, with 11 bases sitting between them. CDR3 region: CSARPQGSSNQPQHF. DNA for the CDR3: TGCAGTGCTAGACCCCAGGGGAGTAGCAATCAGCCCCAGCATTTT.

V usage is TRBV11-1 and J usage is TRBJ2-1, with 11 bases matching TRBD2. Per germline, CDR1 SGHAT and CDR2 FQDESV (reference sequence). The CDR3 sequence is 17 residues long. The V gene end was trimmed by 6 bases and the J gene end by 4 bases; junction bases not matched to a gene: 11. The CDR3 sequence is CASRLATSGIRYNEQFF. Written as DNA, the CDR3 is TGTGCCAGCAGGCTTGCGACTAGCGGGATAAGATACAATGAGCAGTTCTTC. The full variable domain, completed using reference TRBV11-1 and TRBJ2-1, is EAEVAQSPRYKITEKSQAVAFWCDPISGHATLYWYRQILGQGPELLVQFQDESVVDDSQLPKDRFSAERLKGVDSTLKIQPAELGDSAMYLCASRLATSGIRYNEQFFGPGTRLTVL.

This clonotype was seen a handful of times. The chain joins TRBV18 to TRBJ2-5; D possibly uses TRBD1 or TRBD2 (5 bases each). CDR3 length equals 13 residues. Trimming took 2 bases from V and 5 from J, leaving 9 bases between them. The germline V gene has CDR1 KGHSH and CDR2 LQKENI. The CDR3 DNA follows: TGTGCCAGCTCACCAGGGACCCTGGAGACCCAGTACTTC. As protein: CASSPGTLETQYF.